This T cell receptor (beta chain) is drawn from a study of blood T cell repertoires in COVID-19 (TCRdb year 2020). About the study as a whole: Samples covering the acute and convalescent phases of COVID-19 were provided by collaborators in the United States, Italy and Spain. The material from the prospective study consisted of cDNA or gDNA derived from T cells, B-cell-depleted T cells, or PBMCs. Subjects who had been exposed to COVID-19, were actively infected with it, or had recovered from it provided the deeply sampled blood TCRbeta repertoires that made up the dataset. The repertoires were released in a freely available public database meant as a resource for research on the immune response to SARS-CoV-2. The samples were drawn from the first 160 participants of the ongoing ImmuneRACE study and from 950 to 1,500 subjects provided by 6 global collaborators. Nearly every sample came with metadata listing a de-identified subject ID, COVID-19 status, age in years and sex. Where HLA class I and class II types were available, the types were taken from metadata supplied by the sample provider, not from assay-based typing. The paper as a whole reports these results and caveats: The quantity of clinical and demographic metadata differed by source and by participant and was supplied without curation.

TCRbeta CDR3 regions were amplified from genomic DNA using the immunoSEQ Assay, a bias-controlled multiplex PCR. The published analysis was carried out like this. The number of nucleated cells in each sample was estimated by amplification of reference gene primers within the assay. Sequence reads were collapsed and filtered to measure the absolute abundance of every unique TCRbeta CDR3 rearrangement. For each sample, productive Simpson clonality was calculated as the square root of Simpson's diversity index over productive rearrangements. TCRdb provides this immuneACCESS table in a form limited to in-frame rearrangements. Some clones are lacking; in checked studies, under half of them reflect an unresolved V gene, and why the rest are absent is not known. The V and J calls and the clone size are those of that table, but D and trimming were determined from the DNA. This sample has approximately 66,000 clones in its table, and roughly 86% of those were observed once. The top ten clonotypes cover about 6.8% of the sample.

Collaborating institutions collected whole blood in K2EDTA tubes following their own protocols. For TCRbeta analysis, collaborator samples were shipped as frozen whole blood, as isolated PBMCs, or as DNA extracted from either sample type. Of note for this clone: Its recognized antigen is unknown. Per-nucleotide qualities are absent, and no much larger clonotype sits a single base away.

The CDR3, cysteine through phenylalanine, is 14 amino acids long. Of all the DNA, just the CDR3 is kept, 42 bases in frame from base 1. V trim: 4 bases; J trim: 6 bases; unmatched bases: 5. According to the germline V gene (reference sequence), CDR1 reads LNHNV and CDR2 reads YYDKDF. The sequenced sample was peripheral blood. Recombination connected TRBV15 to TRBJ1-5; 8 bases in the junction line up with TRBD1. The sequence was collected from a man aged 60-69 years with acute or convalescent COVID-19. DNA sequence: TGTGCCACCAGCACAGGGGGCTCTTCTCAGCCCCAGCATTTT. Translated, this gives CATSTGGSSQPQHF. The CDR3 plus the reference TRBV15 and TRBJ1-5 genes for the other parts give the full variable domain: DAMVIQNPRYQVTQFGKPVTLSCSQTLNHNVMYWYQQKSSQAPKLLFHYYDKDFNNEADTPDNFQSRRPNTSFCFLDIRSPGLGDTAMYLCATSTGGSSQPQHFGDGTRLSIL.